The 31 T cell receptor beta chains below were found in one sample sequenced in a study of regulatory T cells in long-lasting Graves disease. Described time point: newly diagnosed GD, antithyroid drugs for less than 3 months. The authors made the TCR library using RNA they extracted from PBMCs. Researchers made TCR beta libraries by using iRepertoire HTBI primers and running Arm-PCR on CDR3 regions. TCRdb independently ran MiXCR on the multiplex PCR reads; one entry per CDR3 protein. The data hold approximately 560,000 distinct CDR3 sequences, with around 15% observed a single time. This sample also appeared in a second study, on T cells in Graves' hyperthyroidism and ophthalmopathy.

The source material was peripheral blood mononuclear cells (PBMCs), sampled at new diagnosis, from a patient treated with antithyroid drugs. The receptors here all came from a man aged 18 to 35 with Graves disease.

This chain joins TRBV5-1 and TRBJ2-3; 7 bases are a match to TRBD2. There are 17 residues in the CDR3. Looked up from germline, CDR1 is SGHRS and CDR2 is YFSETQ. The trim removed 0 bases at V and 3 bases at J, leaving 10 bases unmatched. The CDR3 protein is CASSLEAAGVWTDTQYF. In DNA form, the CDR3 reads TGCGCCAGCAGCTTGGAGGCTGCGGGAGTTTGGACAGATACGCAGTATTTT.

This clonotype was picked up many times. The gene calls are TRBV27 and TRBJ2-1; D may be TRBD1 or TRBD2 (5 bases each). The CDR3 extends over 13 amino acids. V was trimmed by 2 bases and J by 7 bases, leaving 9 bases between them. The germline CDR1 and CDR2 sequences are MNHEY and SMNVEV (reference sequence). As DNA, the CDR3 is TGTGCCAGCAGTTTAAAGTGGGGGAATGAGCAGTTCTTC. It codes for CASSLKWGNEQFF.

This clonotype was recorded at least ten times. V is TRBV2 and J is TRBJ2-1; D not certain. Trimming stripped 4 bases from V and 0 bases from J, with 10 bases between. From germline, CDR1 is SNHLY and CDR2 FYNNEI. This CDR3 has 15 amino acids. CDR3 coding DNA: TGTGCCAGCAGTGTTGACTCGAGCTCCTACAATGAGCAGTTCTTC. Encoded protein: CASSVDSSSYNEQFF.

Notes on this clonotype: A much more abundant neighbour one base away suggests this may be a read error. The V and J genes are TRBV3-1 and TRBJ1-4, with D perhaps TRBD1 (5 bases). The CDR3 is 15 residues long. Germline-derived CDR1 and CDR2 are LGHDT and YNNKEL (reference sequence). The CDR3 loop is CAGSRGAGRVEKLFF. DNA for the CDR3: TGTGCCGGCAGCCGTGGGGCAGGGAGAGTTGAAAAACTGTTTTTT.

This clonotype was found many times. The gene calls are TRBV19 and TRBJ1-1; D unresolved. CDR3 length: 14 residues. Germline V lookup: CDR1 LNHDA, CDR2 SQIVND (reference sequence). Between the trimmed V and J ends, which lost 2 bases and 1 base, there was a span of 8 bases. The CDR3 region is CASSISTGNTEAFF. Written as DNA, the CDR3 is TGTGCCAGTAGTATATCGACGGGGAACACTGAAGCTTTCTTT.

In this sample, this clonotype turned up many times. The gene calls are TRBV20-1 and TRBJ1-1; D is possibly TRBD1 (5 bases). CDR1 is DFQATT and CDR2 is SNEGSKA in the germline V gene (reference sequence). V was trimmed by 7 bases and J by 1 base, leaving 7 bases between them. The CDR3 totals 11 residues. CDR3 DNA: TGCAGTGGTCAGGGGAACACTGAAGCTTTCTTT. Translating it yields CSGQGNTEAFF.

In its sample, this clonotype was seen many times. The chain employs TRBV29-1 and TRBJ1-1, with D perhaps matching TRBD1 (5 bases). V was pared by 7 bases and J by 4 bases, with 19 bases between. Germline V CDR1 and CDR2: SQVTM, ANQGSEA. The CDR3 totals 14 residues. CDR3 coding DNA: TGCAGCGCCGGCGAGGACATCGTAGGCACTGAAGCTTTCTTT. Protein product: CSAGEDIVGTEAFF.

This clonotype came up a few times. The CDR3 spells CASSQVGAGANTGELFF. CDR3 nucleotide sequence: TGTGCCAGCAGCCAAGTGGGCGCGGGCGCGAACACCGGGGAGCTGTTTTTT. The J gene is TRBJ2-2, the V gene TRBV3-1; D is possibly TRBD2 (5 bases). Germline CDR1 and CDR2: LGHDT and YNNKEL (reference sequence). The CDR3 has 17 amino acids. V lost 1 base and J lost 0, with 12 bases in between.

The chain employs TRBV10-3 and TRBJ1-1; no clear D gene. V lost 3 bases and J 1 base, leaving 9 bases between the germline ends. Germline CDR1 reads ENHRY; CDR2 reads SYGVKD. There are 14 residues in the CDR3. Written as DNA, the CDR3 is TGTGCCATCAGTGAAGATTGGGGGAACACTGAAGCTTTCTTT. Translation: CAISEDWGNTEAFF.

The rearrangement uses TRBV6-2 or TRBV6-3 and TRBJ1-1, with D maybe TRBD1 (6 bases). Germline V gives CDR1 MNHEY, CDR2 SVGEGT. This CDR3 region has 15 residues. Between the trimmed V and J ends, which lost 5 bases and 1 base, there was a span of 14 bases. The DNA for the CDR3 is TGTGCCAGCAGTGCTATAACAGGGCGGAACACTGAAGCTTTCTTT. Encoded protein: CASSAITGRNTEAFF.

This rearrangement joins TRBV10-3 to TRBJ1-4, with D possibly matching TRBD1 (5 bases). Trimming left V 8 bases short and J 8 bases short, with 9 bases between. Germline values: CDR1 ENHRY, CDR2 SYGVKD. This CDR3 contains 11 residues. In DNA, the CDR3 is TGTGCCATCTCTGAGGGGGAAAAACTGTTTTTT. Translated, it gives CAISEGEKLFF.

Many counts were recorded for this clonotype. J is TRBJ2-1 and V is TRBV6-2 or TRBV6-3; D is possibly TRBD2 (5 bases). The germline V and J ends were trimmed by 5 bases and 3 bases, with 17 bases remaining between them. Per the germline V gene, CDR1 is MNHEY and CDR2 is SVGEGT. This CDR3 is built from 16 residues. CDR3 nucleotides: TGTGCCAGCAGTCCCACCTTAGCGCCCCGCTACAATGAGCAGTTCTTC. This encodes CASSPTLAPRYNEQFF.

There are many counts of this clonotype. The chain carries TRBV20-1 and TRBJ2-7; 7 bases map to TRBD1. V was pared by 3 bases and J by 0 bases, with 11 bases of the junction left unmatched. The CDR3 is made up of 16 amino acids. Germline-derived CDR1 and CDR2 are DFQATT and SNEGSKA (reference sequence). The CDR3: CSASSGTEASSYEQYF. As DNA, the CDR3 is TGCAGTGCTAGCTCCGGGACAGAGGCCTCCTCCTACGAGCAGTACTTC.

The CDR3 region is CASRTSGRAETQYF. The DNA for the CDR3 is TGTGCCAGCAGGACTAGCGGGAGGGCCGAGACCCAGTACTTC. The chain combines TRBV12-3 or TRBV12-4 with TRBJ2-5, with 14 nucleotides matching TRBD2. The J segment lost 5 bases and the V segment lost 6 bases, leaving 2 bases of the junction unmatched. CDR3 length: 14 residues.

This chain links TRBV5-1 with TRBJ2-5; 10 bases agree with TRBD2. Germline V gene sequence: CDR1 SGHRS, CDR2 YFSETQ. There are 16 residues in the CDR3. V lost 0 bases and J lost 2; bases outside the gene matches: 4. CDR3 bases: TGCGCCAGCAGCTTGGTTACTAGCGGGAAACAAGAGACCCAGTACTTC. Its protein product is CASSLVTSGKQETQYF.

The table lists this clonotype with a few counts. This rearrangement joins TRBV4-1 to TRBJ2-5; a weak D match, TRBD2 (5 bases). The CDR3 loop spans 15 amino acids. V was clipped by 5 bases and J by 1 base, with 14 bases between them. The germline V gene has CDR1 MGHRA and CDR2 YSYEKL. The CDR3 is CASSTQERFQETQYF. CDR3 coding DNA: TGCGCCAGCAGCACCCAGGAGCGGTTCCAAGAGACCCAGTACTTC.

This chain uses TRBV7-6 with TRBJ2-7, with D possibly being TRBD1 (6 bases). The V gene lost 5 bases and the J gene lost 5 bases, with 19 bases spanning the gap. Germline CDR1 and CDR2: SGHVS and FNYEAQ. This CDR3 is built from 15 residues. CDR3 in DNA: TGTGCCAGCAGCCCCCTACAGGGAACTGTCCACGAGCAGTACTTC. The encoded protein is CASSPLQGTVHEQYF. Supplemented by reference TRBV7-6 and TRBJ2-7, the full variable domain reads GAGVSQSPRYKVTKRGQDVALRCDPISGHVSLYWYRQALGQGPEFLTYFNYEAQQDKSGLPNDRFSAERPEGSISTLTIQRTEQRDSAMYRCASSPLQGTVHEQYFGPGTRLTVT.

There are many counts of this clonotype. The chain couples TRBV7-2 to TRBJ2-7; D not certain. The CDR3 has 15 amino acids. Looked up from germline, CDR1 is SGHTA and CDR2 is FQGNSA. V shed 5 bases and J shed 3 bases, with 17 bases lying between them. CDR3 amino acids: CASSEVVGEIYEQYF. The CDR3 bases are TGTGCCAGCAGCGAAGTCGTCGGCGAGATCTACGAGCAGTACTTC.

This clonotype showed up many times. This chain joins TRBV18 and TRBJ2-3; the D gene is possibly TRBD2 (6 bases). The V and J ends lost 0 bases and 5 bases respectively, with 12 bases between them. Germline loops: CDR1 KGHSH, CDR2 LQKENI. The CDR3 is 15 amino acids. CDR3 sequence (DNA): TGTGCCAGCTCACCACCGGGCAGGAGGGAAGATACGCAGTATTTT. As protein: CASSPPGRREDTQYF.

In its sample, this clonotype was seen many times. This chain's CDR3 is CASSLGSETYEQYF. CDR3 nucleotide sequence: TGTGCCAGCAGCCTGGGGAGCGAGACCTACGAGCAGTACTTC. This rearrangement joins TRBV7-8 to TRBJ2-7; D possibly corresponds to TRBD2 (5 bases). Trimming stripped 5 bases from V and 2 bases from J, with 13 bases between. In germline, CDR1 is SGHVS, CDR2 FQNEAQ. The CDR3 is made up of 14 amino acids.

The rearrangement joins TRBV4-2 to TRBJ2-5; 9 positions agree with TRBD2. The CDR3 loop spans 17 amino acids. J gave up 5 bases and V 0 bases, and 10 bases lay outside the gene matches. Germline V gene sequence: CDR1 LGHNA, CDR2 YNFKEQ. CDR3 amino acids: CASSQERGRVFVETQYF. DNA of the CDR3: TGTGCCAGCAGCCAAGAGCGCGGGAGGGTATTTGTCGAGACCCAGTACTTC.

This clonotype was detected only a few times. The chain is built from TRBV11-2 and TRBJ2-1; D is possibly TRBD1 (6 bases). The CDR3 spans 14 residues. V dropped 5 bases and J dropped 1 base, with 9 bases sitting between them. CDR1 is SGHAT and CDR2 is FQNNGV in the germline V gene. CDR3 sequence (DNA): TGTGCCAGCAGCGGGGGCCAGTCCTACAATGAGCAGTTCTTC. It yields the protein CASSGGQSYNEQFF.

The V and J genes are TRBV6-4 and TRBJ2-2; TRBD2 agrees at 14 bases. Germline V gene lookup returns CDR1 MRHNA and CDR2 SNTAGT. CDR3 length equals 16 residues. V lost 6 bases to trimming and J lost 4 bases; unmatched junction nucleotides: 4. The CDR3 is CASRGLAGAPTGELFF. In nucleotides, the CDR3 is TGTGCCAGCAGGGGACTAGCGGGAGCCCCCACCGGGGAGCTGTTTTTT.

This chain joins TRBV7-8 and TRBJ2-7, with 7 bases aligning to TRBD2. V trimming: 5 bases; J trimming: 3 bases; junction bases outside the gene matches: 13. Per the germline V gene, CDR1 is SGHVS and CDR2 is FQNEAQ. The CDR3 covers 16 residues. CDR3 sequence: CASSPTPGQRDYEQYF. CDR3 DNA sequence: TGTGCCAGCAGCCCCACCCCGGGCCAGCGGGACTACGAGCAGTACTTC. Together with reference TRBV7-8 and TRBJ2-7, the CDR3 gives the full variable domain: GAGVSQSPRYKVAKRGQDVALRCDPISGHVSLFWYQQALGQGPEFLTYFQNEAQLDKSGLPSDRFFAERPEGSVSTLKIQRTQQEDSAVYLCASSPTPGQRDYEQYFGPGTRLTVT.

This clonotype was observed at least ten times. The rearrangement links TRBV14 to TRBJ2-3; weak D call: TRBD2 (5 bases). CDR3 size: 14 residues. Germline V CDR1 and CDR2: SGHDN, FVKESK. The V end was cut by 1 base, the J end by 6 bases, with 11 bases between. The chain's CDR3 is CASSQAKLGDTQYF. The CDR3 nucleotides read TGTGCCAGCAGCCAAGCCAAACTAGGGGATACGCAGTATTTT.

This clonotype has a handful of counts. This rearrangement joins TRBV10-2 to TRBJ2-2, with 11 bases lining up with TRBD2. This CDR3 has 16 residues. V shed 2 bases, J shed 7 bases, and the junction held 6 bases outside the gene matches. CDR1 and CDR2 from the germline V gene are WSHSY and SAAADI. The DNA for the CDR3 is TGCGCCAGCAGTGAGACTAGCGGGAGACAGGGCGGGGAGCTGTTTTTT. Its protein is CASSETSGRQGGELFF.

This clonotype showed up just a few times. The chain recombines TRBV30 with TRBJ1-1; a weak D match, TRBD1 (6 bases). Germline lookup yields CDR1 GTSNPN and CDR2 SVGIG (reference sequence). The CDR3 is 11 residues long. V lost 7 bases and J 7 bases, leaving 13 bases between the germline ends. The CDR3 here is CALRGAIEAFF. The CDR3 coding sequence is TGTGCCTTACGGGGGGCGATTGAAGCTTTCTTT. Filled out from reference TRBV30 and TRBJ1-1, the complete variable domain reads SQTIHQWPATLVQPVGSPLSLECTVEGTSNPNLYWYRQAAGRGLQLLFYSVGIGQISSEVPQNLSASRPQDRQFILSSKKLLLSDSGFYLCALRGAIEAFFGQGTRLTVV.

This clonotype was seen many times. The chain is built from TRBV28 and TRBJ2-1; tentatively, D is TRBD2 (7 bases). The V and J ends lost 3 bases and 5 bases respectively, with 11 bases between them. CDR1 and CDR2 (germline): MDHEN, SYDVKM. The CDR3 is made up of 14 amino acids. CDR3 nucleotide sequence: TGTGCCAGCAGTTTCGGGCGGGGGCACAATGAGCAGTTCTTC. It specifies CASSFGRGHNEQFF.

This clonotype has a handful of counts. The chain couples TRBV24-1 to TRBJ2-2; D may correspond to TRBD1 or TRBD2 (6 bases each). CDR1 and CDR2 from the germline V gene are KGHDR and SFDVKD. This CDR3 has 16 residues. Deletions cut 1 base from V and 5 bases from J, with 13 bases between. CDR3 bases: TGTGCCACCAGTGATTTTGGGCAGGGGAGGACCGGGGAGCTGTTTTTT. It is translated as CATSDFGQGRTGELFF.

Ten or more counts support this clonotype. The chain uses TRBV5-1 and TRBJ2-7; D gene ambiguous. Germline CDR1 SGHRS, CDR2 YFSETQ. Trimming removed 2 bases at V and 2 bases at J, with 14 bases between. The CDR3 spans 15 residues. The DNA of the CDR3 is TGCGCCAGCAGCTTCACCCTGGGCCAGGCCTACGAGCAGTACTTC. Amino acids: CASSFTLGQAYEQYF.

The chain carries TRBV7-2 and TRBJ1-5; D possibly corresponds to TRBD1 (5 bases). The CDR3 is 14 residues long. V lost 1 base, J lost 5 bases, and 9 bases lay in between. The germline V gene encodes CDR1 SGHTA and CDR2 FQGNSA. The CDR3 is CASSLGGDYQPQHF. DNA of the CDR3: TGTGCCAGCAGCTTAGGAGGGGATTATCAGCCCCAGCATTTT.